Below are 31 T cell receptor beta chains sequenced from a single sample in a study of blood T cell repertoires in COVID-19. Sequencing was performed with immunoSEQ multiplex PCR; in TCRdb, only in-frame clones are kept and a portion is missing. The sample carries about 250,000 clones, about 82% recorded once. Material: PBMCs or T cells enriched from blood (not recorded which). These receptors were obtained from a woman aged 50 to 60 with acute COVID-19.

This clone was counted many times. The CDR3 DNA reads TGTGCCAGCAGGGAACTAGCGGGAGGCTCCTACGAGCAGTACTTC. This gives the protein CASRELAGGSYEQYF. The chain joins TRBV2 to TRBJ2-7, with 12 bases matching TRBD2. J was trimmed by 0 bases and V by 6 bases; bases with no gene match: 3. CDR3 length equals 15 residues. Per germline, CDR1 SNHLY and CDR2 FYNNEI.

This clone was seen a single time. This sequence joins TRBV11-2 and TRBJ1-2; 7 bases map to TRBD1. Trimming at V came to 5 bases and at J to 2 bases, leaving 8 bases not matched to a gene. This CDR3 is 15 amino acids long. In germline, CDR1 is SGHAT, CDR2 FQNNGV. CDR3 DNA sequence: TGTGCCAGCAGCCTAACCCGACAGGGAAACTATGGCTACACCTTC. Its translation: CASSLTRQGNYGYTF.

J is TRBJ2-5 and V is TRBV3-1 (or the pseudogene TRBV3-2), with a possible D match to TRBD2 (5 bases). The germline gives CDR1 LGHDT, CDR2 YNNKEL (reference sequence). V was clipped by 1 base and J by 2 bases, with 11 bases between them. The CDR3 sequence is 15 residues long. CDR3 protein: CASSQARGPQETQYF. CDR3 in DNA: TGTGCCAGCAGCCAAGCACGGGGTCCTCAAGAGACCCAGTACTTC.

The rearrangement joins TRBV25-1 to TRBJ2-1; no reliable D call. Germline V lookup: CDR1 MGHDK, CDR2 SYGVNS. This CDR3 spans 13 amino acids. The V end was cut by 3 bases, the J end by 6 bases, with 9 bases between. The CDR3 DNA is TGTGCCAGCAGTGACCCACACAGCAATGAGCAGTTCTTC. It is translated as CASSDPHSNEQFF.

This clone appeared once. This rearrangement joins TRBV5-4 to TRBJ2-1; 8 bases fit TRBD2. The CDR3 covers 16 residues. Germline CDR1 is SGHNT and CDR2 is YYREEE (reference sequence). V dropped 2 bases and J dropped 5; count of bases not matched to a gene: 9. The CDR3 sequence: CASSFPKAGVNNEQFF. The CDR3 bases are TGTGCCAGCAGCTTCCCAAAAGCGGGGGTCAACAATGAGCAGTTCTTC.

With respect to this clone: Compared with germline, one end of the junction differs, possibly owing to a read error. The V and J genes are TRBV7-6 and TRBJ1-3; TRBD1 matches at 7 bases. CDR1 is SGHVS and CDR2 is FNYEAQ in the germline V gene. This CDR3 is built from 17 residues. Here the CDR3 DNA reads TGTGCCAGCAGCCTTACCTCCGGACAGGCCTCTAGAAACACCATATATTTT. As protein: CASSLTSGQASRNTIYF. Looking up the rest from reference TRBV7-6 and TRBJ1-3 gives the full variable domain: GAGVSQSPRYKVTKRGQDVALRCDPISGHVSLYWYRQALGQGPEFLTYFNYEAQQDKSGLPNDRFSAERPEGSISTLTIQRTEQRDSAMYRCASSLTSGQASRNTIYFGEGSWLTVV.

This clone has a handful of counts. This chain's CDR3 is CASSRGQLVGGYTF. The CDR3 DNA reads as TGTGCCAGCAGCCGGGGACAGTTGGTCGGTGGCTACACCTTC. This chain links TRBV28 with TRBJ1-2, with 7 bases that match TRBD1. The J segment lost 7 bases and the V segment lost 6 bases, leaving 11 bases of the junction unmatched. Germline V gives CDR1 MDHEN, CDR2 SYDVKM. The CDR3 loop spans 14 amino acids.

V is TRBV3-1 (or the pseudogene TRBV3-2) and J is TRBJ1-6; 7 bases agree with TRBD1. Germline CDR1 is LGHDT and CDR2 is YNNKEL (reference sequence). This CDR3 region has 16 residues. The trim removed 5 bases at V and 6 bases at J, leaving 10 bases unmatched. Here the CDR3 reads CASSTRTGTANSPLHF. DNA of the CDR3: TGTGCCAGCAGCACCCGAACCGGGACAGCTAATTCACCCCTCCACTTT.

The genes are TRBV14 and TRBJ1-4; no firm D call. CDR3 length: 12 residues. Germline lookup yields CDR1 SGHDN and CDR2 FVKESK. V was pared by 3 bases and J by 8 bases, with 7 bases between. Here the CDR3 DNA reads TGTGCCAGCAGCCAGCTAGGCGAAAAACTGTTTTTT. Translating it yields CASSQLGEKLFF.

This chain links TRBV7-2 with TRBJ2-5; D unclear. The CDR3 loop spans 12 amino acids. Per germline, CDR1 SGHTA and CDR2 FQGNSA. Trimming took off 2 bases at V and 1 base at J, with 2 bases between the two ends. The CDR3 DNA reads TGTGCCAGCAGCTTACTCCAAGAGACCCAGTACTTC. This gives the protein CASSLLQETQYF.

The rearrangement uses TRBV9 and TRBJ1-1, with TRBD1 as a possible D gene (5 bases). This CDR3 region has 14 residues. Deletions cut 3 bases from V and 8 bases from J, with 17 bases between. Germline CDR1 SGDLS, CDR2 YYNGEE. CDR3 protein: CASSAQPSTAEAFF. CDR3 nucleotides: TGTGCCAGCAGCGCTCAACCGTCGACAGCCGAAGCTTTCTTT.

As to this clone: Other DNA sequences within the sample encode an identical CDR3. V is TRBV3-1 (or the pseudogene TRBV3-2) and J is TRBJ1-4, with 8 positions matching TRBD1. J gave up 5 bases and V 4 bases, and 3 bases lay outside the gene matches. CDR3 length: 14 amino acids. Germline V gives CDR1 LGHDT, CDR2 YNNKEL (reference sequence). This CDR3 is CASSPDRANEKLFF. The CDR3 coding sequence is TGTGCCAGCAGCCCGGACAGGGCAAATGAAAAACTGTTTTTT.

CDR3: CASSPDRVGVEQFF. Written as DNA, the CDR3 is TGCGCCAGCAGCCCCGACAGGGTAGGTGTTGAGCAGTTCTTC. The V call is TRBV5-1, the J call TRBJ2-1; 7 bases line up with TRBD1. This CDR3 comprises 14 residues. Per the germline V gene, CDR1 is SGHRS and CDR2 is YFSETQ. V was pared by 4 bases and J by 9 bases, with 10 bases of the junction left unmatched.

In nucleotides, the CDR3 is TGTGCCAGCAGCGGGACAGGACTTGGCAATCAGCCCCAGCATTTT. Translated: CASSGTGLGNQPQHF. The V call is TRBV5-6, the J call TRBJ1-5, with 8 bases identical to TRBD1. V was clipped by 4 bases and J by 2 bases; unmatched bases: 5. In germline, CDR1 is SGHDT, CDR2 YYEEEE. CDR3 size: 15 residues.

The V gene is TRBV7-9, the J gene TRBJ1-5, with D uncertain. Trimming shortened V by 6 bases and J by 0 bases, and 6 bases separated the two germline ends. Germline V gives CDR1 SEHNR, CDR2 FQNEAQ (reference sequence). This CDR3 spans 13 amino acids. The CDR3 spells CASSIDSNQPQHF. In DNA, the CDR3 is TGTGCCAGCAGTATAGATAGCAATCAGCCCCAGCATTTT.

The V and J genes are TRBV5-6 and TRBJ1-2, with TRBD1 identical over 7 bases. Looked up from germline, CDR1 is SGHDT and CDR2 is YYEEEE. Losses at the gene ends were 2 bases for V and 9 bases for J; bases not matched to a gene: 10. CDR3 length equals 14 residues. CDR3 protein: CASSLRGLGVSYTF. The CDR3 DNA reads as TGTGCCAGCAGCTTAAGGGGGCTAGGGGTGAGCTACACCTTC.

The chain couples TRBV7-9 to TRBJ2-2; D remains ambiguous. The V and J ends lost 1 base and 0 bases respectively, with 9 bases between them. The CDR3 consists of 16 residues. CDR1 is SEHNR and CDR2 is FQNEAQ in the germline V gene (reference sequence). CDR3 sequence reads: CASSLGQVANTGELFF. The CDR3 DNA reads as TGTGCCAGCAGCTTAGGGCAGGTGGCGAACACCGGGGAGCTGTTTTTT. The full variable domain, rest sourced from reference TRBV7-9 and TRBJ2-2, is DTGVSQNPRHKITKRGQNVTFRCDPISEHNRLYWYRQTLGQGPEFLTYFQNEAQLEKSRLLSDRFSAERPKGSFSTLEIQRTEQGDSAMYLCASSLGQVANTGELFFGEGSRLTVL.

The chain joins TRBV12-5 to TRBJ2-7; a weak D match, TRBD1 (5 bases). With 1 base removed from V and 1 base from J, the gap between germline ends came to 17 bases. The length of the CDR3 is 17 residues. Germline loops: CDR1 LGHNT, CDR2 FRNRAP. The CDR3 sequence is CASGLEAPGFYSYEQYF. The CDR3 DNA reads TGTGCTAGTGGTTTGGAGGCCCCAGGGTTCTATTCCTACGAGCAGTACTTC.

The chain is built from TRBV7-2 and TRBJ1-2; TRBD1 agrees at 7 bases. Losses at the gene ends were 2 bases for V and 8 bases for J; bases not matched to a gene: 14. This CDR3 contains 16 residues. Germline V lookup: CDR1 SGHTA, CDR2 FQGNSA. In DNA, the CDR3 is TGTGCCAGCAGCTTAACCCGGGACAGTCTATCGGGGGGCTACACCTTC. It encodes CASSLTRDSLSGGYTF.

The chain uses TRBV10-3 and TRBJ1-2; 7 bases line up with TRBD1. From germline, CDR1 is ENHRY and CDR2 SYGVKD. There are 15 residues in the CDR3. The V segment lost 0 bases and the J segment 4 bases; nucleotides outside the gene matches: 5. CDR3: CAISESGTATYGYTF. The CDR3 coding sequence is TGTGCCATCAGTGAGTCTGGGACAGCGACCTATGGCTACACCTTC.

As concerns this clone: This is likely an artifact of a read error, given a far larger clone one base away. This chain joins TRBV5-5 and TRBJ1-2; no definite D call. Trimming removed 4 bases at V and 4 bases at J, with 8 bases between. The CDR3 loop spans 12 amino acids. CDR1 and CDR2 from the germline V gene are SGHKS and YYEKEE (reference sequence). DNA of the CDR3: TGTGCCAGCAGCCCGAACAGCTATGGCTACACCTTC. It encodes CASSPNSYGYTF.

V is TRBV29-1 and J is TRBJ1-1; weak D call: TRBD1 (6 bases). Germline loops: CDR1 SQVTM, CDR2 ANQGSEA. This CDR3 is 15 amino acids long. Trimming cost V 5 bases and J 6 bases, with 22 bases left between them. For the CDR3, the DNA is TGCAGCGTTACAGGGTTCGGGGCAGGAGACGCTGAAGCTTTCTTT. This gives the protein CSVTGFGAGDAEAFF.

This chain joins TRBV27 and TRBJ1-3; D ambiguous. The ends were cut back, 8 bases at V and 0 bases at J, with 17 bases in the middle. The CDR3 runs to 16 residues. Germline CDR1 reads MNHEY; CDR2 reads SMNVEV (reference sequence). The DNA of the CDR3 is TGTGCCAGCGGTTATATAGCGTTTAGCTCTGGAAACACCATATATTTT. Amino acid sequence: CASGYIAFSSGNTIYF.

The V gene is TRBV2, the J gene TRBJ1-2, with D uncertain. Germline-derived CDR1 and CDR2 are SNHLY and FYNNEI. This CDR3 comprises 15 residues. V gave up 2 bases and J gave up 4 bases, with 14 bases separating them. The CDR3 reads CASSETTAVSYGYTF. In DNA form, the CDR3 reads TGTGCCAGCAGTGAAACAACCGCTGTGTCCTATGGCTACACCTTC.

The chain combines TRBV7-2 with TRBJ1-1; 7 positions agree with TRBD1. This CDR3 is built from 13 residues. CDR1 SGHTA and CDR2 FQGNSA come from the germline V gene. V trimming: 5 bases; J trimming: 5 bases; junction bases outside the gene matches: 5. The chain's CDR3 is CASSTSRGTEAFF. CDR3 sequence (DNA): TGTGCCAGCAGCACCAGCAGGGGGACTGAAGCTTTCTTT.

This CDR3 is CAIRGDSVSYEQYF. The CDR3 DNA reads as TGTGCCATCAGAGGAGATAGCGTCTCCTACGAGCAGTACTTC. V and J are TRBV10-3 and TRBJ2-7, with TRBD2 as a possible D gene (5 bases). Germline CDR1 ENHRY, CDR2 SYGVKD. The CDR3 spans 14 residues. The germline V and J ends were trimmed by 6 bases and 0 bases, with 12 bases remaining between them.

The chain carries TRBV19 and TRBJ2-3; 7 bases agree with TRBD2. Trimming cost V 5 bases and J 4 bases; bases outside gene matches: 9. The germline CDR1 and CDR2 sequences are LNHDA and SQIVND (reference sequence). This CDR3 contains 15 residues. CDR3 amino acids: CASSQTSARPDTQYF. DNA of the CDR3: TGTGCCAGTAGTCAAACTAGCGCCCGCCCAGATACGCAGTATTTT.

Regarding this clone: This CDR3 is also generated by other DNA sequences in the sample. V gene TRBV7-3 combines with J gene TRBJ1-1, with D uncertain. Germline CDR1 SGHTA, CDR2 FQGTGA. The germline V and J ends were trimmed by 0 bases and 1 base, with 9 bases remaining between them. This CDR3 is built from 15 residues. The CDR3 is CASSLTPGENTEAFF. As DNA, the CDR3 is TGTGCCAGCAGCTTAACTCCAGGCGAGAACACTGAAGCTTTCTTT. The full variable domain, with the rest looked up from reference TRBV7-3 and TRBJ1-1, is GAGVSQTPSNKVTEKGKYVELRCDPISGHTALYWYRQSLGQGPEFLIYFQGTGAADDSGLPNDRFFAVRPEGSVSTLKIQRTERGDSAVYLCASSLTPGENTEAFFGQGTRLTVV.

This clone was detected only a few times. This chain links TRBV12-3 or TRBV12-4 with TRBJ2-7; D may be TRBD2 (5 bases). Trimming removed 5 bases from V and 4 bases from J, with 6 bases in between. The CDR3 covers 11 residues. CDR3 coding DNA: TGTGCCAGCAGTACGGGGTACGAGCAGTACTTC. Protein sequence: CASSTGYEQYF.

The chain recombines TRBV18 with TRBJ2-7, with TRBD1 identical over 9 bases. The germline V gene encodes CDR1 KGHSH and CDR2 LQKENI. CDR3 length: 15 amino acids. The trim removed 1 base at V and 3 bases at J, leaving 4 bases unmatched. The CDR3 DNA is TGTGCCAGCTCACCACTGGACAGGGGCCACTACGAGCAGTACTTC. It translates to CASSPLDRGHYEQYF.

This chain links TRBV19 with TRBJ1-2, with TRBD1 identical over 7 bases. The CDR3 contains 12 residues. V lost 3 bases and J lost 7; bases outside the gene matches: 2. The germline V gene has CDR1 LNHDA and CDR2 SQIVND (reference sequence). Here the CDR3 reads CASSIAGGGYTF. For the CDR3, the DNA is TGTGCCAGTAGTATCGCAGGGGGTGGCTACACCTTC.